This TCR beta chain was recorded in a study of T cells in Graves' hyperthyroidism and ophthalmopathy. Lactation, pregnancy, other autoimmune disease or uncontrolled infection excluded patients. Amplified TCR beta CDR3 regions came from RNA transcripts. HTBI primers drove first-round RT-PCR of the TCR CDR3. One entry per CDR3 protein, called by TCRdb with MiXCR from the multiplex PCR reads. This sample has roughly 750,000 distinct CDR3 sequences, with approximately 16% found just once. As for this clonotype: A much larger clone sits a single nucleotide away, making a read error possible.

The V gene's germline CDR1 is SGHVS and CDR2 FQNEAQ. This CDR3 is 15 amino acids long. This TCR derives from a man aged 18 to 30 with Graves' hyperthyroidism. The sequenced sample consisted of blood. V usage is TRBV7-8 and J usage is TRBJ2-2; the match to TRBD1 covers 9 bases. The CDR3 coding sequence is TGTGCCAGCAACCGGGACAGGGTGGGCACCGGGGAGCTGCTTTTT. As protein: CASNRDRVGTGELLF.